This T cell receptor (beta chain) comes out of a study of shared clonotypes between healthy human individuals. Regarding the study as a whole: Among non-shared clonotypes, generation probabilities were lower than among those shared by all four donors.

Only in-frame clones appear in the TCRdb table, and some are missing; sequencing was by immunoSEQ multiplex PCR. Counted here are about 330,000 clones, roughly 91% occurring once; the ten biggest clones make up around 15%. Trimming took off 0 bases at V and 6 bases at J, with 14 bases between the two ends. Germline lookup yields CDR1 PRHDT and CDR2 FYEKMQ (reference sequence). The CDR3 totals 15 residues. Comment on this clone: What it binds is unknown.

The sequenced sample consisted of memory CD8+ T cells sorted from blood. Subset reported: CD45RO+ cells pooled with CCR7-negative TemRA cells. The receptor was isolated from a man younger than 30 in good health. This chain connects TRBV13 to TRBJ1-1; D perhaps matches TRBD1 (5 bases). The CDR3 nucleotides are TGTGCCAGCAGCTTAGGCGGGGGGGGAAGGGCTGAAGCTTTCTTT. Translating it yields CASSLGGGGRAEAFF.